This is a list of T cell receptor beta chains from one sample in a study of blood T cell repertoires in COVID-19. Using immunoSEQ multiplex PCR, the repertoire was profiled, and TCRdb retains in-frame clones only, with some absent. The data contain fewer than 25,000 clones, about 89% of them singletons. The specimen was peripheral blood. The receptors were gathered from a human donor with active COVID-19. The donor label of this sample is uncertain. Both conserved end residues are part of each CDR3. The order of the fields is D gene, J gene, V gene, clone size, CDR3 protein, CDR3 DNA. D genes are given only for firm matches. Size is omitted from some rows. Given values are once, few, many or a class for expanded clones.

D gene: TRBD1; J gene: TRBJ1-1; V gene: TRBV19; clone size: -; CDR3 protein: CASRGAGGEAFF; CDR3 DNA: TGTGCCAGTAGAGGGGCAGGGGGTGAAGCTTTCTTT
D gene: -; J gene: TRBJ1-1; V gene: TRBV19; clone size: -; CDR3 protein: CASSLGHGNTEAFF; CDR3 DNA: TGTGCCAGTAGCCTGGGACACGGAAACACTGAAGCTTTCTTT
D gene: TRBD1; J gene: TRBJ2-7; V gene: TRBV4-2; clone size: once; CDR3 protein: CASSQDGQGAGEQYF; CDR3 DNA: TGTGCCAGCAGCCAAGATGGGCAGGGGGCGGGGGAGCAGTACTTC
D gene: -; J gene: TRBJ2-5; V gene: TRBV20-1; clone size: -; CDR3 protein: CSVPAETQYF; CDR3 DNA: TGCAGTGTGCCCGCAGAAACCCAGTACTTC
D gene: -; J gene: TRBJ1-5; V gene: TRBV5-1; clone size: -; CDR3 protein: CASSFEGVGNQPQHF; CDR3 DNA: TGCGCCAGCAGCTTTGAGGGCGTCGGCAATCAGCCCCAGCATTTT
D gene: TRBD1; J gene: TRBJ2-3; V gene: TRBV11-3; clone size: -; CDR3 protein: CASSPGQGTDTQYF; CDR3 DNA: TGTGCCAGCAGCCCCGGACAGGGCACAGATACGCAGTATTTT
D gene: -; J gene: TRBJ2-7; V gene: TRBV11-3; clone size: once; CDR3 protein: CASSFAGGEQYF; CDR3 DNA: TGTGCCAGCAGCTTCGCCGGGGGCGAGCAGTACTTC
D gene: TRBD1; J gene: TRBJ2-3; V gene: TRBV14; clone size: -; CDR3 protein: CASSQGQRTDTQYF; CDR3 DNA: TGTGCCAGCAGCCAGGGACAGCGCACAGATACGCAGTATTTT
D gene: TRBD1; J gene: TRBJ2-7; V gene: TRBV28; clone size: -; CDR3 protein: CASRSNRGWSYEQYF; CDR3 DNA: TGTGCCAGCAGATCAAACAGGGGTTGGAGCTACGAGCAGTACTTC
D gene: -; J gene: TRBJ1-3; V gene: TRBV12-3/TRBV12-4; clone size: -; CDR3 protein: CASSPAGNTIYF; CDR3 DNA: TGTGCCAGCAGCCCCGCTGGAAACACCATATATTTT
D gene: TRBD2; J gene: TRBJ2-5; V gene: TRBV28; clone size: once; CDR3 protein: CASNKLGLAGQETQYF; CDR3 DNA: TGTGCCAGCAACAAACTGGGACTAGCGGGCCAAGAGACCCAGTACTTC
D gene: TRBD1; J gene: TRBJ1-2; V gene: TRBV7-2; clone size: once; CDR3 protein: CASSLGQLDYGYTF; CDR3 DNA: TGTGCCAGCAGCTTGGGACAGTTGGACTATGGCTACACCTTC
D gene: TRBD1; J gene: TRBJ2-7; V gene: TRBV10-3; clone size: -; CDR3 protein: CAISLGTGGFSNTYEQYF; CDR3 DNA: TGTGCCATCAGTCTGGGGACAGGGGGCTTTTCCAATACCTACGAGCAGTACTTC
D gene: -; J gene: TRBJ1-6; V gene: TRBV18; clone size: -; CDR3 protein: CASSPPGSPLHF; CDR3 DNA: TGTGCCAGCTCACCTCCGGGTTCACCCCTCCACTTT
D gene: -; J gene: TRBJ1-4; V gene: TRBV19; clone size: -; CDR3 protein: CASNFVRGATNEKLFF; CDR3 DNA: TGTGCCAGTAACTTTGTGCGGGGGGCAACTAATGAAAAACTGTTTTTT
D gene: -; J gene: TRBJ1-2; V gene: TRBV7-2; clone size: -; CDR3 protein: CASSGRGQYYGYTF; CDR3 DNA: TGTGCCAGCAGCGGACGAGGACAGTACTATGGCTACACCTTC
D gene: -; J gene: TRBJ1-2; V gene: TRBV6-2/TRBV6-3; clone size: few; CDR3 protein: CASSIDRYYGYTF; CDR3 DNA: TGTGCCAGCAGTATCGACAGGTACTATGGCTACACCTTC
D gene: -; J gene: TRBJ1-6; V gene: TRBV21-1; clone size: -; CDR3 protein: CATTHGQGTSYNSPLHF; CDR3 DNA: TGTGCCACGACCCACGGGCAGGGAACCTCCTATAATTCACCCCTCCACTTT
D gene: TRBD1; J gene: TRBJ2-7; V gene: TRBV5-1; clone size: -; CDR3 protein: CASTGQTYEQYF; CDR3 DNA: TGCGCCAGCACGGGACAGACCTACGAGCAGTACTTC
D gene: -; J gene: TRBJ1-5; V gene: TRBV29-1; clone size: -; CDR3 protein: CSVDSGMGQPQHF; CDR3 DNA: TGCAGCGTTGACTCAGGGATGGGCCAGCCCCAGCATTTT
D gene: -; J gene: TRBJ1-4; V gene: TRBV19; clone size: -; CDR3 protein: CASSPQSGRGEKLFF; CDR3 DNA: TGTGCCAGTAGTCCACAGTCGGGCAGGGGAGAAAAACTGTTTTTT
D gene: -; J gene: TRBJ2-3; V gene: TRBV7-3; clone size: -; CDR3 protein: CASSFLGGLTDTQYF; CDR3 DNA: TGTGCCAGCAGCTTTCTCGGGGGGCTGACAGATACGCAGTATTTT
D gene: -; J gene: TRBJ2-1; V gene: TRBV9; clone size: -; CDR3 protein: CASSVGIASSYNEQFF; CDR3 DNA: TGTGCCAGCAGCGTAGGGATAGCTAGCTCCTACAATGAGCAGTTCTTC